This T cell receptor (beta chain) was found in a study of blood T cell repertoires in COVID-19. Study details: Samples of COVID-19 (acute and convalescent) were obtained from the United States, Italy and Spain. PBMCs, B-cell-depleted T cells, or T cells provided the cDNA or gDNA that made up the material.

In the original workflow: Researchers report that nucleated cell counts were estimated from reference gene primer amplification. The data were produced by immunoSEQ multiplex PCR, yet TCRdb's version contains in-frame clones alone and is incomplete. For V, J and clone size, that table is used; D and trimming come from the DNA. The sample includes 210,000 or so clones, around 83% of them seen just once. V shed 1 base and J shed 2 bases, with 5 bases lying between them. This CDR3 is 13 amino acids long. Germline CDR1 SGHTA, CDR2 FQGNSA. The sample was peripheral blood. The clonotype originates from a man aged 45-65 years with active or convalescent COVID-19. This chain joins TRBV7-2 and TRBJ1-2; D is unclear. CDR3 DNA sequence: TGTGCCAGCAGCTTAGGCAGAAACTATGGCTACACCTTC. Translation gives CASSLGRNYGYTF.